The 12 T cell receptor beta chains listed next were all sequenced from one sample in a study of blood T cells in healthy people across ages. Through a sample-barcoded 5' primer and a J-beta primer mix, a second PCR was run for about 7 to 12 cycles. TCRdb processed the 5' RACE reads anew with MiXCR; each CDR3 protein has one entry. The sample yields about 1.7 million distinct CDR3 sequences, 28% seen once. The sequenced material came from blood. The receptors shown here come from a woman in her twenties or thirties in good health.

V is TRBV7-9 and J is TRBJ1-6; TRBD1 matches 8 bases. The CDR3 runs to 16 residues. Germline-derived CDR1 and CDR2 are SEHNR and FQNEAQ (reference sequence). Unmatched junction bases numbered 8, after V lost 4 bases and J lost 6 bases. CDR3 loop: CASSSNKGQVNSPLHF. For the CDR3, the DNA is TGTGCCAGCAGCTCCAACAAGGGACAGGTTAATTCACCCCTCCACTTT.

The chain recombines TRBV7-9 with TRBJ2-7; D is possibly TRBD1 (6 bases). Germline V lookup: CDR1 SEHNR, CDR2 FQNEAQ (reference sequence). The CDR3 loop spans 16 amino acids. The germline V and J ends were trimmed by 1 base and 9 bases, with 22 bases remaining between them. CDR3 nucleotides: TGTGCCAGCAGCTTAGGGGACACTTCTAGCACAGGTACGCAGTACTTC. Its protein product is CASSLGDTSSTGTQYF.

The rearrangement uses TRBV6-5 and TRBJ2-7; perhaps TRBD1 as D (5 bases). CDR3 length equals 14 residues. V was clipped by 2 bases and J by 2 bases, with 10 bases between them. Germline CDR1 reads MNHEY; CDR2 reads SVGAGI. The CDR3: CASSYPDTTYEQYF. The CDR3 DNA follows: TGTGCCAGCAGTTACCCGGACACCACCTACGAGCAGTACTTC.

The rearrangement joins TRBV7-8 to TRBJ2-5, with a tentative D call TRBD1 (5 bases). The CDR3 is made up of 15 amino acids. Between the trimmed V and J ends, which lost 1 base and 7 bases, there was a span of 16 bases. Per germline, CDR1 SGHVS and CDR2 FQNEAQ. Written as DNA, the CDR3 is TGTGCCAGCAGCTTAGTGCGCGTGGGGCCGGGGACCCAGTACTTC. Protein: CASSLVRVGPGTQYF.

This chain joins TRBV5-5 and TRBJ2-4, with 10 bases fitting TRBD2. The CDR3 covers 16 residues. Germline V lookup: CDR1 SGHKS, CDR2 YYEKEE (reference sequence). Trimming removed 0 bases from V and 2 bases from J; junction bases left unmatched: 2. The CDR3 is CASSLASGGPKNIQYF. For the CDR3, the DNA is TGTGCCAGCAGCTTGGCTAGCGGGGGTCCCAAAAACATTCAGTACTTC.

The chain links TRBV6-5 to TRBJ1-1, with a possible D match to TRBD1 (5 bases). V gave up 6 bases and J gave up 3 bases, with 14 bases separating them. There are 14 residues in the CDR3. Germline CDR1 and CDR2: MNHEY and SVGAGI. The CDR3 loop is CASRQVETDTEAFF. The CDR3 DNA sequence: TGTGCCAGCAGACAGGTGGAGACAGACACTGAAGCTTTCTTT.

In this sample, this clonotype turned up a few times. A read error may account for a junction end that differs from germline. V gene TRBV12-3 or TRBV12-4 combines with J gene TRBJ2-7; either TRBD1 or TRBD2 may fit D (5 bases each). The CDR3 extends over 15 amino acids. CDR3 nucleotides: TGTGCCAGCAGCTCTCGGGACGGCAGCTCCTGCGAGCAGTACTTC. Its translation is CASSSRDGSSCEQYF.

The chain combines TRBV15 with TRBJ2-1; no clear D. The germline V gene has CDR1 LNHNV and CDR2 YYDKDF (reference sequence). The ends were cut back, 2 bases at V and 6 bases at J, with 17 bases in the middle. There are 16 residues in the CDR3. The CDR3 nucleotides are TGTGCCACCAGCAGACGAATACAGATCACCCCCAATGAGCAGTTCTTC. Its protein is CATSRRIQITPNEQFF.

This clonotype was observed a few times. The chain couples TRBV5-1 to TRBJ2-7; 8 bases align to TRBD1. V was pared by 4 bases and J by 7 bases, with 13 bases of the junction left unmatched. The CDR3 is 15 amino acids. The V gene's germline CDR1 is SGHRS and CDR2 YFSETQ. The CDR3 DNA reads as TGCGCCAGCAGCGTGATCGGGACAGGACGCTATGAGCAGTACTTC. Its translation: CASSVIGTGRYEQYF.

The rearrangement links TRBV29-1 to TRBJ1-2, with D possibly being TRBD1 (6 bases). CDR1 and CDR2 from the germline V gene are SQVTM and ANQGSEA. V was cut by 4 bases and J by 6 bases, with 18 bases left in between. This CDR3 comprises 14 residues. Here the CDR3 DNA reads TGCAGCGTTGTGGGGGGCGGGGGGCCGGATGGCTACACCTTC. Translation gives CSVVGGGGPDGYTF.

This clonotype was seen only a few times. The CDR3 loop is CASSVRDRDIQYF. In DNA, the CDR3 is TGTGCCAGCAGCGTCCGGGACAGGGACATTCAGTACTTC. The chain combines TRBV5-6 with TRBJ2-4; TRBD1 agrees at 9 bases. The CDR3 is made up of 13 amino acids. In germline, CDR1 is SGHDT, CDR2 YYEEEE. Trimming removed 4 bases from V and 8 bases from J; junction bases left unmatched: 4.

This clonotype was seen at least ten times. V is TRBV9 and J is TRBJ2-3; D may correspond to TRBD1 or TRBD2 (5 bases each). CDR3 length: 15 amino acids. Germline CDR1 is SGDLS and CDR2 is YYNGEE. V lost 3 bases, J lost 2 bases, and 13 bases lay in between. CDR3 residues: CASSARDPYTDTQYF. DNA of the CDR3: TGTGCCAGCAGCGCACGGGACCCCTACACAGATACGCAGTATTTT.